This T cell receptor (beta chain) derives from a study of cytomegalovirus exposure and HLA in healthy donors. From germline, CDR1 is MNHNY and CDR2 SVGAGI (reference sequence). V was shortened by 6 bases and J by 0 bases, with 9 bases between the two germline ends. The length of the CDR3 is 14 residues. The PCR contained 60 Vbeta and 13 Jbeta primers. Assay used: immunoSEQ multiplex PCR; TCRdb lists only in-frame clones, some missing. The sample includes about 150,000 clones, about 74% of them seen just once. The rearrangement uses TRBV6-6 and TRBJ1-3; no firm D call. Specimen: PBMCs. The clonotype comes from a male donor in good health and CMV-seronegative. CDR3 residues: CASSGLISGNTIYF. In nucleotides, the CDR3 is TGTGCCAGCAGCGGACTCATCTCTGGAAACACCATATATTTT.